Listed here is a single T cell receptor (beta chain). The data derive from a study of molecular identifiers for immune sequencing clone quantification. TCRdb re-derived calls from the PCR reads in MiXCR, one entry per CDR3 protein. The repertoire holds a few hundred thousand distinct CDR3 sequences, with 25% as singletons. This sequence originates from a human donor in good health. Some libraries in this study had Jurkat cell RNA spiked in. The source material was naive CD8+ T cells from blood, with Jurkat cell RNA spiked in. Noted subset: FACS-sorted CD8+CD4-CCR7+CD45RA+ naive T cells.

The CDR3 loop reads CASSLGQMGTEAFF. DNA of the CDR3: TGCGCCAGCAGCTTGGGGCAGATGGGGACTGAAGCTTTCTTT. The chain employs TRBV5-1 and TRBJ1-1; no clear D. V shed 0 bases and J shed 5 bases, with 11 bases lying between them. CDR3 size: 14 residues. The germline V gene encodes CDR1 SGHRS and CDR2 YFSETQ.